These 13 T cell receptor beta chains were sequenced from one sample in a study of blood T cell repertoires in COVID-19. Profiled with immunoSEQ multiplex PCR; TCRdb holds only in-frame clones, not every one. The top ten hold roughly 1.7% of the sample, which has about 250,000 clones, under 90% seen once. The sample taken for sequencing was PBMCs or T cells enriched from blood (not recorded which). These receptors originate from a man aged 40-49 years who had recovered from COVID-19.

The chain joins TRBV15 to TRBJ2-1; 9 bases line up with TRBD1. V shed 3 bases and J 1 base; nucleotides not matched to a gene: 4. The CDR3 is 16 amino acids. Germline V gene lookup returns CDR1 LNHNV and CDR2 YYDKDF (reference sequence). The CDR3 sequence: CATSRDRGQSYNEQFF. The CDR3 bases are TGTGCCACCAGCAGGGACAGGGGCCAATCCTACAATGAGCAGTTCTTC.

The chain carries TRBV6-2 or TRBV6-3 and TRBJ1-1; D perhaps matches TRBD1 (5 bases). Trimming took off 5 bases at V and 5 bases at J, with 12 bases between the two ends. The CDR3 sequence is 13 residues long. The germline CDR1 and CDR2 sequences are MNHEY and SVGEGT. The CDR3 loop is CASSAKRGTEAFF. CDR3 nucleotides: TGTGCCAGCAGTGCCAAGCGGGGGACTGAAGCTTTCTTT.

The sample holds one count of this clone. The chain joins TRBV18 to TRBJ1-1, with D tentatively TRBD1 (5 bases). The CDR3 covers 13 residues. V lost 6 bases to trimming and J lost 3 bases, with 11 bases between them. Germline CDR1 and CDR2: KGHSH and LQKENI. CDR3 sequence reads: CASSAGRDTEAFF. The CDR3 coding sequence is TGTGCCAGCTCGGCAGGCAGGGACACTGAAGCTTTCTTT.

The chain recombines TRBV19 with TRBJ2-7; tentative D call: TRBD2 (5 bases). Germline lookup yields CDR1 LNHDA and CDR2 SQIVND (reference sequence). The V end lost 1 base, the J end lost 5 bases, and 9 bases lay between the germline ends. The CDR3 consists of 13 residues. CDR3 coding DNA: TGTGCCAGTAGTATAGGAGTGGGAGACGAGCAGTACTTC. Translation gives CASSIGVGDEQYF.

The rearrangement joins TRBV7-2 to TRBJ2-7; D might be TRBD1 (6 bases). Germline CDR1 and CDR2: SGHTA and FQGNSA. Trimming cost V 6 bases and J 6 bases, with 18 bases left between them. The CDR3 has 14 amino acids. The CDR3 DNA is TGTGCCAGCAGTGACAGAATGGTAGGGGGCGAGCAGTACTTC. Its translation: CASSDRMVGGEQYF.

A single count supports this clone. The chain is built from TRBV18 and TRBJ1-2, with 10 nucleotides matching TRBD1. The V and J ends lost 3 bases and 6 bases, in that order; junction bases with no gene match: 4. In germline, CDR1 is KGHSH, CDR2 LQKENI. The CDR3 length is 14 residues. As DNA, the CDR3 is TGTGCCAGCTCACCCCTGACAGGGGGCGATGGCTACACCTTC. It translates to CASSPLTGGDGYTF.

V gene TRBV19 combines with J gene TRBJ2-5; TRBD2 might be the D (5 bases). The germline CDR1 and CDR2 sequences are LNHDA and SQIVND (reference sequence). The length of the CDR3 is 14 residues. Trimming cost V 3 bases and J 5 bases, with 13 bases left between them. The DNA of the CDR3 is TGTGCCAGTAGTATCGGCGCGGGCTCGGAGACCCAGTACTTC. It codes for CASSIGAGSETQYF.

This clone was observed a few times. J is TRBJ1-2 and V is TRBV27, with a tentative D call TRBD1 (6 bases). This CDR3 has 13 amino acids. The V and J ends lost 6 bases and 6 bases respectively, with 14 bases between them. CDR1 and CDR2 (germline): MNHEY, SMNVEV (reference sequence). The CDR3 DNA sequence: TGTGCCAGCAGACAACAGGGAGTCGATGGCTACACCTTC. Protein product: CASRQQGVDGYTF.

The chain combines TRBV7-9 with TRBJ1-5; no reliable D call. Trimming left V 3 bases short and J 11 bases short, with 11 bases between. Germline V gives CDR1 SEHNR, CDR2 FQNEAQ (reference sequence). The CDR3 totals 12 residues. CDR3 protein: CASSFENRAQHF. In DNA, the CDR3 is TGTGCCAGCAGCTTTGAGAACCGGGCCCAGCATTTT.

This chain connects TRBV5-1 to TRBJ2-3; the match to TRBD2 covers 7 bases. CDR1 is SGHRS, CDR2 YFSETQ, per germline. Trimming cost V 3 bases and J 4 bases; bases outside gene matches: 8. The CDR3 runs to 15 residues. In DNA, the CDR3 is TGCGCCAGCAGCTCCGACGGGGGGATGGCAGATACGCAGTATTTT. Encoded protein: CASSSDGGMADTQYF. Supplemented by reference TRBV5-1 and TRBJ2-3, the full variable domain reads KAGVTQTPRYLIKTRGQQVTLSCSPISGHRSVSWYQQTPGQGLQFLFEYFSETQRNKGNFPGRFSGRQFSNSRSEMNVSTLELGDSALYLCASSSDGGMADTQYFGPGTRLTVL.

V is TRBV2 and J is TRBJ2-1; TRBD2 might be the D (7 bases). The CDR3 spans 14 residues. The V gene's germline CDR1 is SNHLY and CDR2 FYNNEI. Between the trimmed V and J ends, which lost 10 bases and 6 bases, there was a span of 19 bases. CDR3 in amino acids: CANNREGSGNEQFF. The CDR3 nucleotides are TGTGCCAATAACAGGGAGGGTTCGGGCAATGAGCAGTTCTTC. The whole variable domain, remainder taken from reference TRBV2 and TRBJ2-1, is EPEVTQTPSHQVTQMGQEVILRCVPISNHLYFYWYRQILGQKVEFLVSFYNNEISEKSEIFDDQFSVERPDGSNFTLKIRSTKLEDSAMYFCANNREGSGNEQFFGPGTRLTVL.

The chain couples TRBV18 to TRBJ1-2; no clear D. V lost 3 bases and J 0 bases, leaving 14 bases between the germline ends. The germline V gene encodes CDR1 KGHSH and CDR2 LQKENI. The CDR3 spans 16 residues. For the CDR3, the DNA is TGTGCCAGCTCACCCCTTGACGGAGGGTCTAACTATGGCTACACCTTC. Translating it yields CASSPLDGGSNYGYTF.

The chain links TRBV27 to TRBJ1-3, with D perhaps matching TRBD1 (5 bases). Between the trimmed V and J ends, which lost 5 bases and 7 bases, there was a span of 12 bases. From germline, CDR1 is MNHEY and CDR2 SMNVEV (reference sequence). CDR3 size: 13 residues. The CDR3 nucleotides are TGTGCCAGCAGTGGACAAGAAAGGAACACCATATATTTT. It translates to CASSGQERNTIYF.